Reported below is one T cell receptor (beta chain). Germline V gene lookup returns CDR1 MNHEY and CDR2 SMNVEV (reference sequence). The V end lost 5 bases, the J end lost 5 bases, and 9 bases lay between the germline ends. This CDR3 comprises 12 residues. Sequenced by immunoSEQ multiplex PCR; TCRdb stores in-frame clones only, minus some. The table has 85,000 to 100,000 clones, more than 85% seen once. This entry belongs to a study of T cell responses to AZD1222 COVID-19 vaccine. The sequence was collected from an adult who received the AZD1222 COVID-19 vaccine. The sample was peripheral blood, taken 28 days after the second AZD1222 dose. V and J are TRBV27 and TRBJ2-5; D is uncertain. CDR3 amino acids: CASSHDMETQYF. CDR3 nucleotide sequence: TGTGCCAGCAGTCACGATATGGAGACCCAGTACTTC.